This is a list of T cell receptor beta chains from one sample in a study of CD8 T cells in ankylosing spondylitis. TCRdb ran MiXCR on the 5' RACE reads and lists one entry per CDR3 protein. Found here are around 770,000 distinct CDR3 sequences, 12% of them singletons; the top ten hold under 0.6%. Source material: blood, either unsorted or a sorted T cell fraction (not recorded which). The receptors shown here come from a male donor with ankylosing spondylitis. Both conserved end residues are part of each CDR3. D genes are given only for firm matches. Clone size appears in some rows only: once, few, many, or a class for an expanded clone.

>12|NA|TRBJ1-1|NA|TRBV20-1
TGCAGTGCTAGGCACCCGAACACTGAAGCTTTCTTT
CSARHPNTEAFF
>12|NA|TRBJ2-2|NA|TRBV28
TGTGCCAGCCACCCCCACACCGGGGAGCTGTTTTTT
CASHPHTGELFF
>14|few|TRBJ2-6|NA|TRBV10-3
TGTGCCATCAGTGCAGCCTCTGGGGCCAACGTCCTGACTTTC
CAISAASGANVLTF
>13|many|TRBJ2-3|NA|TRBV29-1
TGCAGCGTTGGCGGGTTTAGCACAGATACGCAGTATTTT
CSVGGFSTDTQYF
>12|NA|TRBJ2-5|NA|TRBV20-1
TGCAGTGCCCCGGAGGGCTGGTCGGCCCAGTACTTC
CSAPEGWSAQYF
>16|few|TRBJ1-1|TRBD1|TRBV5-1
TGCGCCAGCAGCCGGGACAGGGCAAGTCTGAACACTGAAGCTTTCTTT
CASSRDRASLNTEAFF
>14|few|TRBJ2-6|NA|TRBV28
TGTGCCAGCACCGGGCACTCTGGGGCCAACGTCCTGACTTTC
CASTGHSGANVLTF
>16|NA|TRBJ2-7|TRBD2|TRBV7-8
TGTGCCAGCAGCTTAGTAGGAGCGGGAGGCGGGTACGAGCAGTACTTC
CASSLVGAGGGYEQYF
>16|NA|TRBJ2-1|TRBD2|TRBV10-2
TGCGCCAGCAGTCTCTCATGGGGAGGGCGCTACAATGAGCAGTTCTTC
CASSLSWGGRYNEQFF
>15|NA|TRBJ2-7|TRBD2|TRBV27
TGTGCCAGCAGTTTAAAGGCTAGCGGGTATTACGAGCAGTACTTC
CASSLKASGYYEQYF
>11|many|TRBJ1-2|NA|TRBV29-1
TGCAGCGTTGAGGGTCTTTATGGCTACACCTTC
CSVEGLYGYTF
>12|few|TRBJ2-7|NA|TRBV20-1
TGCAGTGCTGTACAGGGTTTCAACGAGCAGTACTTC
CSAVQGFNEQYF
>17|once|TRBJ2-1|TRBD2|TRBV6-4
TGTGCCAGCAGTGATTTCCCCAGACTAGCGGGAGAAGATGAGCAGTTCTTC
CASSDFPRLAGEDEQFF
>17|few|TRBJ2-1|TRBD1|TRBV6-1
TGTGCCAGCAGTCGCGACAGGGGTATAATTCGGGGAAATGAGCAGTTCTTC
CASSRDRGIIRGNEQFF
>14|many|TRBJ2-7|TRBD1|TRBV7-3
TGTGCCAGCAGCTTAACCGGGACAGCCTACGAGCAGTACTTC
CASSLTGTAYEQYF
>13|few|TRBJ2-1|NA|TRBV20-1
TGCAGTGCTAGACCGGACTACTCCTATGAGCAGTTCTTC
CSARPDYSYEQFF
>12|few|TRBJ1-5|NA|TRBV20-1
TGCAGTGCCAGACAGTTCAACCAGCCCCAGCATTTT
CSARQFNQPQHF